This TCR beta chain appears in the sequencing data of a study of blood T cell repertoires in COVID-19 (dated by TCRdb to 2020 to 2021). Turning to the overall study: Samples covering the acute and convalescent phases of COVID-19 were provided by collaborators in the United States, Italy and Spain. Nearly every sample came with metadata listing a de-identified subject ID, COVID-19 status, age in years and sex. Samples came from the ongoing ImmuneRACE study (first 160 participants) plus 1,254 subjects from 6 global collaborators. HLA class I and class II types, where available, came from metadata supplied by the sample provider rather than from assay-based typing. The dataset comprised deeply sampled blood TCRbeta repertoires from subjects exposed to, actively infected with, or recovered from COVID-19. The repertoires were released in a freely available public database meant as a resource for research on the immune response to SARS-CoV-2. The material from the prospective study consisted of cDNA or gDNA derived from T cells, B-cell-depleted T cells, or PBMCs. General conclusions and limits of the study: How much clinical and demographic metadata was included differed by source and by participant, and the metadata was provided uncurated.

TCRbeta CDR3 regions were amplified from genomic DNA using the immunoSEQ Assay, a bias-controlled multiplex PCR. On the study's bioinformatics: The number of nucleated cells in each sample was estimated by amplification of reference gene primers within the assay. To quantify the absolute abundance of each unique TCRbeta CDR3 rearrangement, sequence reads were collapsed and filtered. For each sample, productive Simpson clonality was calculated as the square root of Simpson's diversity index across productive rearrangements. TCRdb carries this immuneACCESS record with in-frame sequences only. Its versions omit some clonotypes, under half of them owing to an unresolved V gene in the studies checked, with the rest unexplained. V and J calls and clone size come straight from that table; D and trimming were deduced from the DNA. A total of about 120,000 clones appear in this sample, roughly four fifths of them only once. The top ten constitute roughly 7.9% of the sample.

Whole blood was collected in K2EDTA tubes by collaborating institutions according to the institutions' own protocols. For TCRbeta analysis, collaborators shipped samples in one of three forms: frozen whole blood, isolated PBMCs, or DNA extracted from either of those sample types. The CDR3 runs 13 residues from the cysteine to the phenylalanine. Of all the DNA, just the CDR3 is kept, 39 bases in frame from base 1. V loses 6 bases, J loses 1 base, and the germline ends lie 9 bases apart. For CDR1 and CDR2, the germline V gene (reference sequence) lists PRHDT and FYEKMQ. As concerns this clone: Its cognate antigen has yet to be identified. The record has no base qualities; no much larger clone is one base away.

The receptor chain draws on TRBV13 and TRBJ1-1; TRBD1 is possibly the D segment (5 matching bases). This TCR derives from a human donor in a cohort sampled during active COVID-19. Source material: peripheral blood. The CDR3 in this case is CASSLQANTEAFF. The nucleotide sequence reads as follows: TGTGCCAGCAGTCTACAGGCGAACACTGAAGCTTTCTTT. Joined to the reference TRBV13 and TRBJ1-1 proteins, this CDR3 gives the full variable domain: AAGVIQSPRHLIKEKRETATLKCYPIPRHDTVYWYQQGPGQDPQFLISFYEKMQSDKGSIPDRFSAQQFSDYHSELNMSSLELGDSALYFCASSLQANTEAFFGQGTRLTVV.